The source of this T cell receptor (beta chain) is a study of shared clonotypes between healthy human individuals. Study in general: Researchers drew samples from two women and a few men aged 18 to 49.

Division of CD4+ cells produced a CD45RA+ naive subset and a CD45RA-negative memory subset. Trimming stripped 3 bases from V and 4 bases from J, with 14 bases between. Germline lookup yields CDR1 WNHNN and CDR2 SYGVQD (reference sequence). The CDR3 contains 15 residues. An approximately 200 ng quantity of DNA, 29,000 or so T cell genomes, went into the sorted-subset replicate PCRs. Data came from immunoSEQ multiplex PCR; TCRdb stores just in-frame clones and leaves some out. The sample holds approximately 2,300,000 clones, around 92% seen once. This clonotype originated in a man aged 18 to 29 in good health. Some clones in this sample may be carry-over from other donors' samples. The rearrangement links TRBV10-1 to TRBJ2-3; no clear D gene. Sequenced: naive CD4+ T cells from PBMCs. The subset was: CD45RA+ positively selected. Here the CDR3 DNA reads TGCGCCAGCAGTGATACGAGTCCTTTCCCAGATACGCAGTATTTT. The encoded protein is CASSDTSPFPDTQYF.